The 5 T cell receptor beta chains reported below all come from one sample, sequenced in a study of human T cells and chemical hapten exposure. Each CDR3 protein is one row after TCRdb ran MiXCR on the RACE reads. The table lists some 90,000 distinct CDR3 sequences, about 10% of them singletons. Described time point: patch test 2, 6 weeks after DPC sensitization. Documented treatment: therapeutic diphenylcyclopropenone sensitization with weekly scalp DPC. The specimen comprised whole blood, sampled in connection with sensitization to the hapten diphenylcyclopropenone (DPC). The source of these receptors is a woman aged 35 to 49 with alopecia areata. Some clones in this sample may be carry-over from other donors' samples.

Ten or more counts support this clonotype. The CDR3 protein is CASSRWLLRTVNTEAFF. For the CDR3, the DNA is TGTGCCAGCAGCCGATGGCTCCTGCGGACAGTCAACACTGAAGCTTTCTTT. The chain uses TRBV7-9 and TRBJ1-1; D is perhaps TRBD1 (6 bases). With 5 bases removed from V and 2 bases from J, the gap between germline ends came to 21 bases. This CDR3 comprises 17 residues. The germline V gene has CDR1 SEHNR and CDR2 FQNEAQ (reference sequence).

This clonotype has more than one count but fewer than ten. The gene calls are TRBV5-5 and TRBJ2-1, with D hard to call. The V end lost 5 bases, the J end lost 6 bases, and 6 bases lay between the germline ends. Germline values: CDR1 SGHKS, CDR2 YYEKEE (reference sequence). This CDR3 region has 11 residues. The DNA for the CDR3 is TGTGCCAGCAGTCCCCCCAATGAGCAGTTCTTC. It translates to CASSPPNEQFF.

This clonotype was counted only a few times. This sequence joins TRBV6-5 and TRBJ2-7, with TRBD1 matching over 10 bases. Unmatched junction bases numbered 4, after V lost 2 bases and J lost 0 bases. The CDR3 contains 16 residues. The germline gives CDR1 MNHEY, CDR2 SVGAGI. The CDR3 reads CASSYRDRGYSYEQYF. The CDR3 nucleotides are TGTGCCAGCAGTTACCGGGACAGGGGATACTCCTACGAGCAGTACTTC.

This clonotype was detected only a few times. V gene TRBV12-5 combines with J gene TRBJ1-4; D perhaps matches TRBD1 (5 bases). The CDR3 contains 13 residues. The germline V and J ends were trimmed by 2 bases and 8 bases, with 9 bases remaining between them. From germline, CDR1 is LGHNT and CDR2 FRNRAP. CDR3 region: CASGLFWDEKLFF. DNA of the CDR3: TGTGCTAGTGGTTTGTTTTGGGACGAAAAACTGTTTTTT.

At least ten counts were recorded for this clonotype. V usage is TRBV7-2 and J usage is TRBJ2-3; unclear D gene. Trimming took 3 bases from V and 0 from J, leaving 4 bases between them. Germline CDR1 is SGHTA and CDR2 is FQGNSA. The CDR3 spans 13 residues. The CDR3 DNA reads as TGTGCCAGCAGCTTGGGGAGCACAGATACGCAGTATTTT. Its protein product is CASSLGSTDTQYF.